What follows is one T cell receptor (beta chain) and its context. It lacks a known antigen. Base qualities are not provided; no much larger clone lies one nucleotide away. The CDR3 goes from the cysteine to the phenylalanine over 14 residues. Only the CDR3 region is kept as DNA, spanning 42 bases read in frame from base 1. CDR1 LNHNV and CDR2 YYDKDF were looked up in the germline V gene (reference sequence). V is clipped by 0 bases and J by 7 bases, and the sequence between their germline boundaries is 9 bases long. The data stem from a study of Ad26.COV2.S vaccination and SARS-CoV-2 variants (dated by TCRdb to about 2021). A note on the overall study: Donors in the vaccine arm were drawn from COV1001, a phase I-IIa trial of Ad26.COV2.S in healthy adults that was multicentre, randomized, double-blind and placebo-controlled. Ad26.COV2.S was given intramuscularly at 5x10^10 or 1x10^11 viral particles, as a single shot or as two shots 56 days apart. Sequencing of the TCRbeta repertoire served to evaluate the specificity and breadth of SARS-CoV-2-reactive T cell receptors following Ad26.COV2.S vaccination. A total of 32 samples were included in the TCR-sequenced set, comprising roughly 20 Ad26.COV2.S vaccine recipients, 5 placebo recipients and 8 SARS-CoV-2 convalescent individuals. Trial participants were randomized into five groups of five: low-dose or high-dose Ad26.COV2.S given once or twice, or placebo on both occasions. Investigators remained blinded to trial group allocation during experiments and outcome assessment.

Study-wide findings and limitations: Vaccine and placebo recipients had comparable non-spike TCR breadth, which fits with the vaccine containing only spike. Substantial breadth of spike-specific CD8+ and CD4+ T cell responses was reported after vaccination. Higher spike-specific TCR breadth was observed in Ad26.COV2.S recipients than in placebo recipients (P = 0.0014). The authors noted that the TCR breadth and depth analyses may have underestimated total T cell responses. The study was not powered to compare responses between vaccine doses or regimens.

Read against the paper, the sample's treatment or condition label means: some 20 received Ad26.COV2.S at low or high dose, single or two shots; several received placebo; per-sample allocation not given. Repertoires of vaccine and placebo recipients were sequenced from samples taken on day 63 after the first injection. Between 29 July and 7 August 2020, Cohort 1b enrolled about 27 adults aged 18-55 years at one site in Boston, USA. Ad26.COV2.S consisted of a replication-incompetent adenovirus type 26 vector by which a prefusion-stabilized SARS-CoV-2 spike protein from the original Wuhan strain was expressed. The immunoSEQ Assay was the method used to sequence TCRbeta CDR3 regions. After extraction, genomic DNA underwent amplification by bias-controlled multiplex PCR, followed by high-throughput sequencing. From the authors' description of their analysis: To quantify the absolute abundance of every unique TCRbeta CDR3 region, sequences were collapsed and filtered. T cell fraction was estimated by normalizing TCRbeta template counts to usable DNA, with usable DNA measured through amplification of reference genes found in all nucleated cells. Repertoire TCRs were annotated as SARS-CoV-2-specific by exact matching of V gene, CDR3 amino acid sequence and J gene to a known reactive TCR set. MIRA supplied the reference SARS-CoV-2 TCR set, which was filtered for enrichment in COVID-19-positive ImmuneCODE repertoires so that public or cross-reactive TCRs were removed. Based on the MIRA antigens, annotated TCRs were further analysed at the level of specific ORF or position within ORF. Depth was the summed frequency of annotated unique rearrangements, while breadth was defined as annotated unique rearrangements over total unique productive rearrangements. Two-sided Wilcoxon rank-sum tests were used to compare TCR breadth between groups. Entries here come from immuneACCESS through TCRdb and include only in-frame sequences with V and J called. Some clones fail to appear in such tables; in the studies checked, an unresolved V gene covers under half of the shortfall, and the cause of the remainder is unknown. That table gives V, J and clone size, and the DNA gave D and trimming. The sample includes roughly 410,000 clones, with under 90% observed a single time. The biggest ten clones account for 7.4% of the sample.

The receptor was isolated from a person between 18 and 60 years old who received the Ad26.COV2.S COVID-19 vaccine or a placebo. The chain couples TRBV15 to TRBJ2-2; TRBD2 is possibly the D segment (6 matching bases). Sequencing used peripheral blood, obtained in a trial of Ad26.COV2.S vaccine versus placebo. The DNA sequence is given as TGTGCCACCAGCAGAGATCGGAGGGACGGGGAGCTGTTTTTT. Translated, it gives CATSRDRRDGELFF. Reference TRBV15 and TRBJ2-2 genes cover what lies past the CDR3, so the full variable domain is DAMVIQNPRYQVTQFGKPVTLSCSQTLNHNVMYWYQQKSSQAPKLLFHYYDKDFNNEADTPDNFQSRRPNTSFCFLDIRSPGLGDTAMYLCATSRDRRDGELFFGEGSRLTVL.